This is a list of T cell receptor beta chains from one sample in a study of technical replicates of blood from several donors. Produced via immunoSEQ multiplex PCR; TCRdb's table is partial and in-frame only. The sample has about 94,000 clones, 95% seen once. Sequenced input: T cells isolated from PBMCs. The receptors were sampled from a human donor in good health. Each CDR3 is given with its conserved first and last residue. The D gene is left open where the match is weak. Size tells how often a clone was seen (once, few, many) or the class of an expanded clone, and some rows leave it out.

clone_size: .; v_call: TRBV4-1; d_call: TRBD1; j_call: TRBJ2-1; cdr3_aa: CASSQAGQGDYNEQFF; cdr3_nt: TGCGCCAGCAGCCAAGCGGGACAGGGGGACTACAATGAGCAGTTCTTC
clone_size: .; v_call: TRBV28; d_call: TRBD2; j_call: TRBJ2-1; cdr3_aa: CASSYFLTSSNEQFF; cdr3_nt: TGTGCCAGCAGTTATTTCTTGACTAGCAGCAATGAGCAGTTCTTC
clone_size: .; v_call: TRBV4-1; d_call: TRBD2; j_call: TRBJ2-1; cdr3_aa: CASSQFGAGGNNEQFF; cdr3_nt: TGCGCCAGCAGCCAATTCGGAGCGGGAGGGAACAATGAGCAGTTCTTC
clone_size: .; v_call: TRBV4-2; d_call: TRBD2; j_call: TRBJ2-5; cdr3_aa: CASGSGGAREEVEETQYF; cdr3_nt: TGTGCCAGCGGGAGCGGGGGGGCCCGGGAGGAGGTAGAGGAGACCCAGTACTTC
clone_size: .; v_call: TRBV6-6; d_call: .; j_call: TRBJ2-2; cdr3_aa: CASSRDGELFF; cdr3_nt: TGTGCCAGCAGTCGAGACGGGGAGCTGTTTTTT
clone_size: once; v_call: TRBV28; d_call: TRBD1; j_call: TRBJ1-1; cdr3_aa: CASSLFAKAWQGVTEAFF; cdr3_nt: TGTGCCAGCAGTTTATTCGCAAAAGCCTGGCAGGGGGTAACTGAAGCTTTCTTT
clone_size: once; v_call: TRBV27; d_call: TRBD1; j_call: TRBJ2-7; cdr3_aa: CASRPRGSSQTYEQYF; cdr3_nt: TGTGCCAGCAGACCCAGGGGGTCATCTCAGACCTACGAGCAGTACTTC
clone_size: .; v_call: TRBV11-2; d_call: TRBD2; j_call: TRBJ2-7; cdr3_aa: CASSAPGLANSYEQYF; cdr3_nt: TGTGCCAGCAGCGCGCCGGGACTAGCGAACTCCTACGAGCAGTACTTC
clone_size: .; v_call: TRBV2; d_call: .; j_call: TRBJ2-6; cdr3_aa: CASSGLSGANVLTF; cdr3_nt: TGTGCCAGCAGTGGACTCTCTGGGGCCAACGTCCTGACTTTC
clone_size: once; v_call: TRBV5-1; d_call: TRBD2; j_call: TRBJ2-2; cdr3_aa: CASSFNYISGTITGELFF; cdr3_nt: TGCGCCAGCAGCTTTAATTACATTAGCGGGACGATAACCGGGGAGCTGTTTTTT
clone_size: .; v_call: TRBV27; d_call: .; j_call: TRBJ2-5; cdr3_aa: CASSFAGAGETQYF; cdr3_nt: TGTGCCAGCAGTTTTGCGGGGGCAGGGGAGACCCAGTACTTC
clone_size: .; v_call: TRBV19; d_call: TRBD1; j_call: TRBJ2-1; cdr3_aa: CASSLGQEYNEQFF; cdr3_nt: TGTGCCAGTAGTCTAGGACAGGAGTACAATGAGCAGTTCTTC
clone_size: .; v_call: TRBV30; d_call: .; j_call: TRBJ1-1; cdr3_aa: CAWKTQGYTEAFF; cdr3_nt: TGTGCCTGGAAAACCCAGGGCTACACTGAAGCTTTCTTT
clone_size: .; v_call: TRBV7-6; d_call: TRBD1; j_call: TRBJ2-7; cdr3_aa: CASSLNRGDEQYF; cdr3_nt: TGTGCCAGCAGCTTAAACAGGGGGGACGAGCAGTACTTC
clone_size: .; v_call: TRBV15; d_call: .; j_call: TRBJ2-2; cdr3_aa: CATSRDQVGPSGELFF; cdr3_nt: TGTGCCACCAGCAGAGATCAAGTGGGCCCTTCAGGGGAGCTGTTTTTT
clone_size: once; v_call: TRBV28; d_call: .; j_call: TRBJ1-2; cdr3_aa: CASSFGQGLYGYTF; cdr3_nt: TGTGCCAGCAGTTTTGGGCAGGGACTATATGGCTACACCTTC
clone_size: .; v_call: TRBV5-4; d_call: .; j_call: TRBJ2-2; cdr3_aa: CASSPRSNTGELFF; cdr3_nt: TGTGCCAGCAGCCCTAGATCGAACACCGGGGAGCTGTTTTTT
clone_size: .; v_call: TRBV7-9; d_call: TRBD1; j_call: TRBJ1-4; cdr3_aa: CASSLGQGASLGNEKLFF; cdr3_nt: TGTGCCAGCAGCTTAGGGCAGGGGGCATCGCTAGGTAATGAAAAACTGTTTTTT
clone_size: .; v_call: TRBV7-9; d_call: TRBD2; j_call: TRBJ2-5; cdr3_aa: CASSSGGGPQETQYF; cdr3_nt: TGTGCCAGCAGCTCCGGGGGGGGCCCGCAAGAGACCCAGTACTTC
clone_size: .; v_call: TRBV7-9; d_call: TRBD1; j_call: TRBJ1-2; cdr3_aa: CASSLKTGSRDGYTF; cdr3_nt: TGTGCCAGCAGCTTAAAGACAGGGTCTCGAGATGGCTACACCTTC
clone_size: .; v_call: TRBV13; d_call: .; j_call: TRBJ2-7; cdr3_aa: CASSLDTGSYEQYF; cdr3_nt: TGTGCCAGCAGCTTAGATACAGGCTCCTACGAGCAGTACTTC
clone_size: few; v_call: TRBV9; d_call: .; j_call: TRBJ2-5; cdr3_aa: CASSFGPTSSETQYF; cdr3_nt: TGTGCCAGCAGTTTTGGACCAACTAGCTCCGAGACCCAGTACTTC
clone_size: .; v_call: TRBV7-8; d_call: TRBD2; j_call: TRBJ2-7; cdr3_aa: CASRRGWTSGAYEQYF; cdr3_nt: TGTGCCAGCCGACGGGGGTGGACTAGCGGGGCCTACGAGCAGTACTTC
clone_size: .; v_call: TRBV7-9; d_call: .; j_call: TRBJ2-7; cdr3_aa: CASSLDPSSYEQYF; cdr3_nt: TGTGCCAGCAGCTTAGACCCTAGCTCCTACGAGCAGTACTTC
clone_size: .; v_call: TRBV28; d_call: .; j_call: TRBJ1-2; cdr3_aa: CASSLNPYYGYTF; cdr3_nt: TGTGCCAGCAGTTTAAATCCGTACTATGGCTACACCTTC
clone_size: .; v_call: TRBV2; d_call: TRBD2; j_call: TRBJ2-5; cdr3_aa: CASRAPLAGGRETQYF; cdr3_nt: TGTGCCAGCAGGGCTCCGCTAGCGGGGGGGCGGGAGACCCAGTACTTC
clone_size: .; v_call: TRBV19; d_call: .; j_call: TRBJ2-3; cdr3_aa: CASSIAPDTQYF; cdr3_nt: TGTGCCAGTAGTATAGCTCCAGATACGCAGTATTTT
clone_size: .; v_call: TRBV29-1; d_call: TRBD2; j_call: TRBJ2-7; cdr3_aa: CSVDTHSGDYEQYF; cdr3_nt: TGCAGCGTTGACACCCATAGCGGGGACTACGAGCAGTACTTC
clone_size: .; v_call: TRBV7-6; d_call: TRBD2; j_call: TRBJ2-1; cdr3_aa: CASSAPSGRRLYNEQFF; cdr3_nt: TGTGCCAGCAGCGCGCCTAGCGGGAGGAGACTGTACAATGAGCAGTTCTTC
clone_size: once; v_call: TRBV9; d_call: TRBD2; j_call: TRBJ2-7; cdr3_aa: CASSVGLATGGRRQYF; cdr3_nt: TGTGCCAGCAGCGTAGGACTGGCAACGGGAGGACGTAGGCAGTACTTC
clone_size: .; v_call: TRBV2; d_call: .; j_call: TRBJ2-2; cdr3_aa: CASSVTITGELFF; cdr3_nt: TGTGCCAGCAGTGTGACTATAACCGGGGAGCTGTTTTTT
clone_size: .; v_call: TRBV28; d_call: .; j_call: TRBJ2-1; cdr3_aa: CASRLLGAYNEQFF; cdr3_nt: TGTGCCAGCAGACTGCTCGGAGCCTACAATGAGCAGTTCTTC
clone_size: .; v_call: TRBV9; d_call: .; j_call: TRBJ1-1; cdr3_aa: CASSVGPRGTEAFF; cdr3_nt: TGTGCCAGCAGCGTAGGACCCCGGGGCACTGAAGCTTTCTTT
clone_size: .; v_call: TRBV27; d_call: .; j_call: TRBJ1-5; cdr3_aa: CASSSPDGAQPQHF; cdr3_nt: TGTGCCAGCAGTAGTCCGGATGGGGCTCAGCCCCAGCATTTT
clone_size: .; v_call: TRBV5-1; d_call: .; j_call: TRBJ1-1; cdr3_aa: CASSGGVTGNTEAFF; cdr3_nt: TGCGCCAGCAGCGGCGGGGTGACTGGGAACACTGAAGCTTTCTTT
clone_size: .; v_call: TRBV29-1; d_call: TRBD2; j_call: TRBJ2-3; cdr3_aa: CSVDGGSGTDTQYF; cdr3_nt: TGCAGCGTTGACGGCGGGAGCGGCACAGATACGCAGTATTTT
clone_size: .; v_call: TRBV11-2; d_call: TRBD2; j_call: TRBJ2-7; cdr3_aa: CASSLDGRTSGSMGQYF; cdr3_nt: TGTGCCAGCAGCTTAGATGGAAGAACTAGCGGGAGCATGGGGCAGTACTTC
clone_size: .; v_call: TRBV19; d_call: TRBD1; j_call: TRBJ2-7; cdr3_aa: CASSWGQGPYEQYF; cdr3_nt: TGTGCCAGTAGTTGGGGACAGGGGCCCTACGAGCAGTACTTC
clone_size: .; v_call: TRBV2; d_call: .; j_call: TRBJ2-5; cdr3_aa: CASSDETSPMETQYF; cdr3_nt: TGTGCCAGCAGTGACGAGACTAGTCCCATGGAGACCCAGTACTTC
clone_size: .; v_call: TRBV13; d_call: .; j_call: TRBJ2-3; cdr3_aa: CASSLSQASPQYF; cdr3_nt: TGTGCCAGCAGCTTGAGTCAGGCCTCACCGCAGTATTTT
clone_size: once; v_call: TRBV7-3; d_call: .; j_call: TRBJ2-2; cdr3_aa: CASSFDGGNTGELFF; cdr3_nt: TGTGCCAGCAGCTTTGACGGGGGAAACACCGGGGAGCTGTTTTTT
clone_size: .; v_call: TRBV18; d_call: TRBD1; j_call: TRBJ2-5; cdr3_aa: CASSGFQGALETQYF; cdr3_nt: TGTGCCAGCTCAGGTTTCCAGGGGGCGCTGGAGACCCAGTACTTC
clone_size: once; v_call: TRBV21-1; d_call: .; j_call: TRBJ2-3; cdr3_aa: CASSKGEATQYF; cdr3_nt: TGTGCCAGCAGCAAGGGGGAGGCTACGCAGTATTTT
clone_size: .; v_call: TRBV11-3; d_call: TRBD2; j_call: TRBJ2-2; cdr3_aa: CASSFVAGDAGELFF; cdr3_nt: TGTGCCAGCAGCTTCGTCGCGGGGGACGCCGGGGAGCTGTTTTTT
clone_size: few; v_call: TRBV2; d_call: .; j_call: TRBJ1-1; cdr3_aa: CASSLLTEAFF; cdr3_nt: TGTGCCAGCAGTCTACTCACTGAAGCTTTCTTT
clone_size: .; v_call: TRBV5-1; d_call: .; j_call: TRBJ1-1; cdr3_aa: CASSWGEEAPEAFF; cdr3_nt: TGCGCCAGCAGCTGGGGGGAAGAGGCCCCTGAAGCTTTCTTT
clone_size: .; v_call: TRBV9; d_call: .; j_call: TRBJ2-6; cdr3_aa: CASTPDRINSGANVLTF; cdr3_nt: TGTGCCAGCACCCCAGACAGGATAAACTCTGGGGCCAACGTCCTGACTTTC
clone_size: .; v_call: TRBV6-6; d_call: .; j_call: TRBJ2-2; cdr3_aa: CASSYYGGPGELFF; cdr3_nt: TGTGCCAGCAGTTACTACGGTGGTCCGGGGGAGCTGTTTTTT
clone_size: .; v_call: TRBV27; d_call: .; j_call: TRBJ2-1; cdr3_aa: CASSPWGGAEQFF; cdr3_nt: TGTGCCAGCAGCCCGTGGGGGGGGGCTGAGCAGTTCTTC
clone_size: .; v_call: TRBV6-1; d_call: TRBD2; j_call: TRBJ2-1; cdr3_aa: CASSEGTSGSNEQFF; cdr3_nt: TGTGCCAGCAGTGAAGGGACTAGCGGGAGCAATGAGCAGTTCTTC
clone_size: once; v_call: TRBV7-9; d_call: .; j_call: TRBJ2-3; cdr3_aa: CASSLEGGGSDTQYF; cdr3_nt: TGTGCCAGCAGCTTAGAAGGGGGTGGCTCAGATACGCAGTATTTT
clone_size: .; v_call: TRBV11-1; d_call: .; j_call: TRBJ2-7; cdr3_aa: CASSLVNILGGEQYF; cdr3_nt: TGTGCCAGCAGCTTAGTAAACATCCTTGGTGGCGAGCAGTACTTC
clone_size: once; v_call: TRBV5-1; d_call: TRBD2; j_call: TRBJ2-1; cdr3_aa: CASSMGGSRLAVYNEQFF; cdr3_nt: TGCGCCAGCAGCATGGGGGGAAGTAGACTAGCGGTTTACAATGAGCAGTTCTTC
clone_size: .; v_call: TRBV5-1; d_call: TRBD2; j_call: TRBJ2-7; cdr3_aa: CASSYQTGRPYEQYF; cdr3_nt: TGCGCCAGCAGCTATCAAACCGGGAGGCCCTACGAGCAGTACTTC
clone_size: once; v_call: TRBV13; d_call: .; j_call: TRBJ1-2; cdr3_aa: CASSNFGGYGYTF; cdr3_nt: TGTGCCAGCAGTAACTTTGGGGGGTATGGCTACACCTTC
clone_size: .; v_call: TRBV5-6; d_call: .; j_call: TRBJ1-2; cdr3_aa: CASSLGPGMQDGGYTF; cdr3_nt: TGTGCCAGCAGCTTGGGGCCCGGGATGCAGGATGGTGGCTACACCTTC
clone_size: .; v_call: TRBV2; d_call: .; j_call: TRBJ2-7; cdr3_aa: CASKRQDYEQYF; cdr3_nt: TGTGCCAGCAAGAGACAGGACTACGAGCAGTACTTC
clone_size: .; v_call: TRBV19; d_call: .; j_call: TRBJ2-7; cdr3_aa: CASSPGPGGTYEQYF; cdr3_nt: TGTGCCAGTAGTCCGGGACCCGGGGGTACCTACGAGCAGTACTTC